The 8 T cell receptor beta chains given below trace back to one sample, sequenced in a study of blood T cell repertoires in COVID-19. The assay was immunoSEQ multiplex PCR, and TCRdb's table has in-frame clones only and misses some. The sample has 140,000 to 150,000 clones, approximately 82% seen once. Sequenced sample: peripheral blood. Source of these receptors: a man aged 60 to 69 with active or convalescent COVID-19.

This clone has only a few counts. The chain combines TRBV7-2 with TRBJ2-7; unclear D gene. The CDR3 is 16 residues long. The germline gives CDR1 SGHTA, CDR2 FQGNSA. V was cut by 5 bases and J by 5 bases, with 22 bases left in between. The CDR3 nucleotides read TGTGCCAGCAGCCCCCAGCCCTGGCAGGTCGGCCACGAGCAGTACTTC. Its translation is CASSPQPWQVGHEQYF.

The chain is built from TRBV10-3 and TRBJ2-3, with 16 bases lining up with TRBD2. V shed 9 bases, J shed 2 bases, and the junction held 2 bases outside the gene matches. CDR1 is ENHRY and CDR2 is SYGVKD in the germline V gene. The CDR3 consists of 15 residues. The CDR3 DNA reads TGTGCCATTGGGACTAGCGGGGGGGCCACAGATACGCAGTATTTT. Encoded protein: CAIGTSGGATDTQYF.

V and J are TRBV4-3 and TRBJ1-4; perhaps TRBD1 as D (6 bases). V was clipped by 1 base and J by 8 bases, with 14 bases between them. The CDR3 is 15 residues long. Germline CDR1 and CDR2: LGHNA and YSLEER. In DNA form, the CDR3 reads TGCGCCAGCAGCCAAGTCTGGCAGGGACACGAAAAACTGTTTTTT. Protein product: CASSQVWQGHEKLFF.

The chain employs TRBV5-8 and TRBJ2-7; D perhaps matches TRBD2 (5 bases). The CDR3 is 12 residues long. Looked up from germline, CDR1 is SGHTS and CDR2 is YDEGEE. CDR3 coding DNA: TGTGCCAGCAGCTTGGGGCTAGCTTGGAGAGGGGTC. This codes for CASSLGLAWRGV.

The genes are TRBV19 and TRBJ1-1, with 8 positions matching TRBD1. This CDR3 has 15 amino acids. Unmatched junction bases numbered 10, after V lost 6 bases and J lost 4 bases. Germline loops: CDR1 LNHDA, CDR2 SQIVND (reference sequence). The CDR3 DNA sequence: TGTGCCAGTAGCCCTGACAGGGGAGGCGCCACTGAAGCTTTCTTT. Amino acids: CASSPDRGGATEAFF.

The CDR3 nucleotides read TGTGCCAGCAGATCCGGTACAGATACGCAGTATTTT. Translating gives CASRSGTDTQYF. The J gene is TRBJ2-3, the V gene TRBV27; D is undetermined. The V gene's germline CDR1 is MNHEY and CDR2 SMNVEV (reference sequence). V was trimmed by 6 bases and J by 3 bases, leaving 7 bases between them. The CDR3 is made up of 12 amino acids.

The rearrangement joins TRBV9 to TRBJ2-2; 10 nucleotides agree with TRBD1. This CDR3 has 15 residues. From germline, CDR1 is SGDLS and CDR2 YYNGEE. With 2 bases clipped from V and 5 bases from J, the junction kept 3 bases outside the gene matches. DNA of the CDR3: TGTGCCAGCAGCGTCCGGGACAGGGGTACCGGGGAGCTGTTTTTT. Translated: CASSVRDRGTGELFF.

The rearrangement joins TRBV5-1 to TRBJ2-1; D may be TRBD1 (6 bases). The CDR3 is 14 residues long. The germline gives CDR1 SGHRS, CDR2 YFSETQ. The ends were cut back, 7 bases at V and 3 bases at J, with 14 bases in the middle. As DNA, the CDR3 is TGCGCCAGCTCCACAGGGCAATACTACAATGAGCAGTTCTTC. Protein: CASSTGQYYNEQFF.